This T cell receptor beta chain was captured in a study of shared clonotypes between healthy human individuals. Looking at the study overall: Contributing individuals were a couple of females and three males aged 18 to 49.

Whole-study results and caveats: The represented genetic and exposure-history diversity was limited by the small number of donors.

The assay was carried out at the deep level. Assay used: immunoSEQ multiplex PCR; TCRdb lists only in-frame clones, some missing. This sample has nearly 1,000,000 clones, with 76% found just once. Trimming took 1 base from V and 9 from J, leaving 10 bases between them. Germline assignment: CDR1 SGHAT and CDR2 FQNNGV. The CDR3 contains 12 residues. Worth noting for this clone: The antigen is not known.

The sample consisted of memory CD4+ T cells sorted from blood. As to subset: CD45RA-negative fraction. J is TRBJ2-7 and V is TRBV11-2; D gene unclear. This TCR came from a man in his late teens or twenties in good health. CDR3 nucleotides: TGTGCCAGCAGCTTAGGTACGGTGGGGCAGTACTTC. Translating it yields CASSLGTVGQYF.